This TCR beta chain was recorded in a study of T cell changes during pregnancy in multiple sclerosis. Germline values: CDR1 MNHEY, CDR2 SVGAGI. V shed 2 bases and J shed 5 bases, with 9 bases lying between them. This CDR3 has 13 amino acids. Some clones are missing from TCRdb's copy, which holds only in-frame ones; the method was immunoSEQ multiplex PCR. The sample lists about 38,000 clones, 75% to 95% occurring once. This sample comprised CD8+ T cells from peripheral blood mononuclear cells, obtained after pregnancy. This rearrangement joins TRBV6-5 to TRBJ1-1, with D perhaps matching TRBD1 (5 bases). The clonotype comes from a female donor with multiple sclerosis, enrolled in a pregnancy study. DNA for the CDR3: TGTGCCAGCAGTTACGGGGCGGGGACTGAAGCTTTCTTT. Its translation is CASSYGAGTEAFF.